Listed below are T cell receptor beta chains from one sample, sequenced in a study of metastatic and nonmetastatic thyroid tumors. With MiXCR, TCRdb called clones anew from the PCR reads. The data show 22,000 or so clones, roughly 23% seen once. Material: blood. The receptors were gathered from a male donor with papillary thyroid cancer or a benign thyroid nodule (not recorded which). Some clones in this sample may be carry-over from other donors' samples. Both conserved end residues are part of each CDR3. D genes are given only for firm matches. Only some rows state a clone size, as once, few, many or a class for expanded clones.

D: .; V: TRBV6-1; J: TRBJ2-1; size: .; DNA: TGTGCCAGCAGTGACCGAACACGCGAGCAGTTCTTC; CDR3: CASSDRTREQFF
D: TRBD2; V: TRBV30; J: TRBJ2-7; size: many; DNA: TGTGCCTGGAGTAAGGGACTAGCGGGAACCTACGAGCAGTACTTC; CDR3: CAWSKGLAGTYEQYF
D: .; V: TRBV11-2; J: TRBJ2-5; size: once; DNA: TGTGCCAGCAGCTTAGAGGTACAAGAGACCCAGTACTTC; CDR3: CASSLEVQETQYF
D: .; V: TRBV5-5; J: TRBJ1-2; size: many; DNA: TGTGCCAGCAGTTTCTCAGGGGTAGGAGGCTACACCTTC; CDR3: CASSFSGVGGYTF
D: .; V: TRBV6-5; J: TRBJ2-7; size: few; DNA: TGTGCCAGCAGTTCCGGGACCGGGAGATACTACGAGCAGTACTTC; CDR3: CASSSGTGRYYEQYF
D: .; V: TRBV14; J: TRBJ2-3; size: many; DNA: TGTGCCAGCAGCCCACAGGGACGCACAGATACGCAGTATTTT; CDR3: CASSPQGRTDTQYF
D: .; V: TRBV5-5; J: TRBJ2-1; size: .; DNA: TGTGCCAGCAGCTTGGGCAGTTGGGCCTACAATGAGCAGTTCTTC; CDR3: CASSLGSWAYNEQFF
D: TRBD1; V: TRBV29-1; J: TRBJ1-2; size: .; DNA: TGCAGCGTTCCTACAGGGGGGAGAAACTATGGCTACACCTTC; CDR3: CSVPTGGRNYGYTF
D: .; V: TRBV6-1; J: TRBJ1-2; size: .; DNA: TGTGCCAGCAGTGAAGCGCTTCCGTACTCAGGCTATGGCTACACCTTC; CDR3: CASSEALPYSGYGYTF
D: TRBD2; V: TRBV7-6; J: TRBJ2-1; size: many; DNA: TGTGCCAGCAGCGCCGAAGCGGGAACCTACAATGAGCAGTTCTTC; CDR3: CASSAEAGTYNEQFF
D: TRBD2; V: TRBV6-1; J: TRBJ2-1; size: medium-sized; DNA: TGTGCCAGCAGTGAAGCTGCGGGGGAGTACAATGAGCAGTTCTTC; CDR3: CASSEAAGEYNEQFF
D: .; V: TRBV6-2/TRBV6-3; J: TRBJ1-2; size: few; DNA: TGTGCCAGCAGTTACCCCGCCGGGACGGCCTATGGCTACACCTTC; CDR3: CASSYPAGTAYGYTF
D: .; V: TRBV5-1; J: TRBJ2-2; size: .; DNA: TGCGCCAGCAGGGATATGCGGTCCACCGGGGAGCTGTTTTTT; CDR3: CASRDMRSTGELFF
D: TRBD1; V: TRBV15; J: TRBJ1-5; size: .; DNA: TGTGCCACCAGCAGTGTAAGGGACAGGGGGTTACATCAGCCCCAGCATTTT; CDR3: CATSSVRDRGLHQPQHF
D: TRBD2; V: TRBV5-6; J: TRBJ2-1; size: few; DNA: TGTGCCAGCAGCTCCGGGACTATCACCCAGGAGGAGCAGTTCTTC; CDR3: CASSSGTITQEEQFF
D: .; V: TRBV6-1; J: TRBJ1-2; size: many; DNA: TGTGCCAGCAGTGGGGGGCGACACTATGGCTACACCTTC; CDR3: CASSGGRHYGYTF
D: .; V: TRBV6-1; J: TRBJ1-3; size: medium-sized; DNA: TGTGCCAGCATATTAATGGAGGGAAACTCTGGAAACACCATATATTTT; CDR3: CASILMEGNSGNTIYF
D: .; V: TRBV19; J: TRBJ2-2; size: .; DNA: TGTGCCAGTAGTACCGCAGGGGGTAGCGGGTTGAACACCGGTGAGCTGTTTTTT; CDR3: CASSTAGGSGLNTGELFF
D: .; V: TRBV27; J: TRBJ2-7; size: many; DNA: TGTGCCAGCAGACAACAGGCGCACTCCTACGAGCAGTACTTC; CDR3: CASRQQAHSYEQYF
D: .; V: TRBV11-1; J: TRBJ2-6; size: .; DNA: TGTGCCAGCAGCTTATTTGTCCGCTCTGGGGCCAACGTCCTGACTTTC; CDR3: CASSLFVRSGANVLTF
D: TRBD1; V: TRBV11-2; J: TRBJ1-1; size: .; DNA: TGTGCCAGCAGTTTGACAGGGGGCGCCTCCATTGAAGCTTTCTTT; CDR3: CASSLTGGASIEAFF
D: .; V: TRBV10-3; J: TRBJ2-3; size: few; DNA: TGTGCCATCAGTGAACTGCTCACAGATACGCAGTATTTT; CDR3: CAISELLTDTQYF
D: .; V: TRBV4-2; J: TRBJ2-1; size: .; DNA: TGTGCCAGCAGCCAAGATCCAGGGGACGTCAATGAGCAGTTCTTC; CDR3: CASSQDPGDVNEQFF
D: TRBD2; V: TRBV4-1; J: TRBJ2-1; size: many; DNA: TGCGCCAGCAGCCGAGAGGGACTAGCGGGGGCCAATGAGCAGTTCTTC; CDR3: CASSREGLAGANEQFF
D: .; V: TRBV11-2; J: TRBJ1-6; size: once; DNA: TGTGCCAGCAGCTTAGGGACAAATAATTCACCCCTCCACTTT; CDR3: CASSLGTNNSPLHF
D: .; V: TRBV7-9; J: TRBJ2-1; size: many; DNA: TGTGCCAGCAGCTTACACGGTAGCCCCTACAATGAGCAGTTCTTC; CDR3: CASSLHGSPYNEQFF
D: .; V: TRBV27; J: TRBJ1-6; size: few; DNA: TGTGCCAGCACTCTGCGTGGGGGTATAGGATCACCCCTCCACTTT; CDR3: CASTLRGGIGSPLHF
D: .; V: TRBV20-1; J: TRBJ2-7; size: many; DNA: TGCAGTGCTAGCCTAAGAGGAGCTTACGGCGAGCAGTACTTC; CDR3: CSASLRGAYGEQYF
D: TRBD1; V: TRBV30; J: TRBJ1-2; size: .; DNA: TGTGCCTGGACCAAGACAGGGCTCGGCTATGGCTACACCTTC; CDR3: CAWTKTGLGYGYTF